One and the same sample provided the 13 T cell receptor beta chains below, sequenced in a study of blood T cells in healthy people across ages. It was with a sample-barcoded 5' primer and a J-beta primer mix that a second PCR of roughly 7 to 12 cycles was run. TCRdb fed the 5' RACE reads into MiXCR, producing one record per CDR3 protein. The sample carries about 580,000 distinct CDR3 sequences, 45% to 55% recorded once. The material sequenced was blood. These receptors all come from an elderly man in good health.

This clonotype was detected once. V gene TRBV5-1 combines with J gene TRBJ2-5; possibly TRBD1 for D (6 bases). The V and J ends lost 4 bases and 2 bases respectively, with 12 bases between them. Germline V gene data show CDR1 as SGHRS and CDR2 as YFSETQ. The CDR3 spans 14 residues. The CDR3 reads CASSIKGVQETQYF. The CDR3 DNA follows: TGCGCCAGCAGCATCAAGGGGGTACAAGAGACCCAGTACTTC.

The rearrangement uses TRBV9 and TRBJ2-3, with D possibly being TRBD2 (6 bases). Germline CDR1 and CDR2: SGDLS and YYNGEE. There are 16 residues in the CDR3. With 0 bases removed from V and 2 bases from J, the gap between germline ends came to 13 bases. The CDR3 nucleotides are TGTGCCAGCAGCGTAGGGTTGGGACTTTCCACAGATACGCAGTATTTT. Translation: CASSVGLGLSTDTQYF.

The V call is TRBV11-2, the J call TRBJ1-4, with 10 positions matching TRBD1. The CDR3 contains 15 residues. Germline CDR1 is SGHAT and CDR2 is FQNNGV. Losses at the gene ends were 5 bases for V and 8 bases for J; bases not matched to a gene: 8. The chain's CDR3 is CASSPQTGGGEKLFF. The CDR3, as DNA: TGTGCCAGCAGCCCCCAGACAGGGGGCGGGGAAAAACTGTTTTTT.

The DNA of the CDR3 is TGTGCCAGCAGCTTCTCTAGCGGGGCGATCACAGATACGCAGTATTTT. This translates into CASSFSSGAITDTQYF. The J gene is TRBJ2-3, the V gene TRBV7-9; 9 nucleotides line up with TRBD2. V lost 3 bases and J lost 2; bases outside the gene matches: 6. CDR1 is SEHNR, CDR2 FQNEAQ, per germline (reference sequence). CDR3 length equals 16 residues.

This clonotype was counted once. This rearrangement joins TRBV10-3 to TRBJ2-4, with 7 positions matching TRBD2. The CDR3 has 14 amino acids. V gave up 4 bases and J gave up 4 bases; unmatched junction bases: 4. Germline CDR1 is ENHRY and CDR2 is SYGVKD. The CDR3 coding sequence is TGTGCCATCAGTGGTGAGGGACTAAAAAACATTCAGTACTTC. This sequence encodes CAISGEGLKNIQYF.

This clonotype was recorded many times. This chain links TRBV6-5 with TRBJ1-1; 8 bases are a match to TRBD1. The trim removed 6 bases at V and 5 bases at J, leaving 5 bases unmatched. CDR3 size: 13 residues. The V gene's germline CDR1 is MNHEY and CDR2 SVGAGI. The CDR3 DNA is TGTGCCAGCAGCGGACAGGGAAGAACTGAAGCTTTCTTT. Translation: CASSGQGRTEAFF.

This rearrangement joins TRBV12-3 or TRBV12-4 to TRBJ2-6; D not certain. CDR3 length: 19 residues. V was trimmed by 1 base and J by 0 bases, leaving 16 bases between them. The CDR3 region is CASSLEGFRMSSGANVLTF. The CDR3 DNA is TGTGCCAGCAGTTTAGAGGGCTTTAGGATGTCCTCTGGGGCCAACGTCCTGACTTTC.

The chain joins TRBV29-1 to TRBJ2-3; D unclear. CDR3 length equals 14 residues. V lost 8 bases, J lost 0 bases, and 15 bases lay in between. From germline, CDR1 is SQVTM and CDR2 ANQGSEA. The chain's CDR3 is CSFNSAGSTDTQYF. CDR3 sequence (DNA): TGCAGCTTCAACTCGGCTGGCAGCACAGATACGCAGTATTTT.

V usage is TRBV7-2 and J usage is TRBJ2-3; either TRBD1 or TRBD2 may fit D (5 bases each). The germline V gene encodes CDR1 SGHTA and CDR2 FQGNSA. The CDR3 runs 15 residues. V was shortened by 2 bases and J by 6 bases, with 15 bases between the two germline ends. The CDR3 protein is CASSLTQGPPDTQYF. The CDR3 coding sequence is TGTGCCAGCAGCTTAACCCAGGGACCGCCGGATACGCAGTATTTT.

The CDR3 here is CASSLRTGRGYTF. CDR3 sequence (DNA): TGTGCCAGCAGCCTGAGGACAGGGAGAGGCTACACCTTC. This chain joins TRBV28 and TRBJ1-2, with 8 bases aligning to TRBD1. CDR1 MDHEN and CDR2 SYDVKM come from the germline V gene. This CDR3 contains 13 residues. V gave up 6 bases and J gave up 8 bases; unmatched junction bases: 8.

The chain combines TRBV5-1 with TRBJ2-5; unclear D gene. This CDR3 spans 12 amino acids. Trimming left V 2 bases short and J 0 bases short, with 2 bases between. Germline assignment: CDR1 SGHRS and CDR2 YFSETQ. CDR3 sequence: CASSFDQETQYF. CDR3 in DNA: TGCGCCAGCAGCTTCGACCAAGAGACCCAGTACTTC.

This clonotype was seen a handful of times. The J gene is TRBJ2-5, the V gene TRBV7-2; the match to TRBD2 covers 10 bases. Germline trimming cut 3 bases from V and 11 bases from J; bases unmatched to any gene: 21. The CDR3 runs to 18 residues. Germline lookup yields CDR1 SGHTA and CDR2 FQGNSA. CDR3 in DNA: TGTGCCAGCAGCTTTCGGCTAGCGGGAGCCGACTCCTACAATGAGCAGTACTTC. It encodes CASSFRLAGADSYNEQYF.

In the case of this clonotype: Relative to the germline gene, one junction end is altered; a read error may explain this. The rearrangement links TRBV7-9 to TRBJ2-1, with D tentatively TRBD1 (5 bases). The germline V gene has CDR1 SEHNR and CDR2 FQNEAQ (reference sequence). CDR3 size: 15 residues. The CDR3 sequence: CAGSLAAGSYNEQFF. The DNA of the CDR3 is TGTGCCGGCAGCTTAGCTGCAGGGTCCTACAATGAGCAGTTCTTC.